This T cell receptor (beta chain) was recorded in a study of identical twins (dated by TCRdb to the mid-2010s). Describing the broader study: The study deep-sequenced TCR alpha and beta repertoires from monozygotic twins, unrelated adults of various ages and cord blood to test whether fetal clonotypes persist. To rule out contamination, replicate twin experiments were performed at different times with different library preparation protocols. The full study reports these points: In beta out-of-frame sequences, excess twin sharing was weaker, because having fewer shared sequences lowered the signal-to-noise ratio. Abundant cord blood beta clonotypes carried fewer insertions; young adult naive repertoires showed a weaker similar trend, while memory repertoires showed none. Invariant T cells such as MAIT and iNKT could partly confound zero-insertion analyses, although diverse VJ usage argued against such confounding for most clonotypes. Because the same donors could not be followed over many years, the conclusions relied on cross-sectional statistical analysis. Compared with coincidental sharing between unrelated individuals, out-of-frame TCR alpha sequences shared between twins had an excess of sequences with low generation probability. Recombination models systematically underestimated out-of-frame TCR alpha sharing in monozygotic twins but agreed with sharing between unrelated individuals.

Every donor was a healthy Caucasian. The twin cohort comprised three pairs of female monozygotic twins, all aged roughly 18 to 29 years. Peripheral blood mononuclear cells were used as the source from which RNA for TCR libraries was isolated. V has 3 bases trimmed and J has 6 bases trimmed; junction bases matching no gene number 10. The CDR3 contains 15 residues, cysteine and phenylalanine counted. This entry keeps only the CDR3 DNA: 45 bases, framed from base 1. Based on the germline V gene, the CDR1 and CDR2 sequences are SQVTM and ANQGSEA. Library prep was done by 5' RACE. The sequencer listed for this sample is Illumina HiSeq 2000. Template switching introduced a universal primer binding site; the final cDNA contained a unique molecular identifier, enabling accurate counting of TCR cDNA molecules. Specific primers in the conserved constant-segment region were used to synthesize first-strand cDNA for the TCR alpha and beta chains. To control for contamination, every cDNA library carried two barcodes: a SMART-Mk sample barcode plus Illumina barcodes. TruSeq adapter sequences and Illumina sample barcodes were added in two successive PCR steps. The Illumina HiSeq platform was used with custom primers to sequence TCR alpha and beta cDNA libraries. As for how the authors treated the data: Raw reads were processed with MiGEC to extract unique molecular identifiers, and MiXCR was used to determine CDR3 positions. Recombination models were inferred per individual with the repgenHMM and IGoR tools using an EM algorithm. Shared clonotypes were analyzed with the tcR package in R, and sharing was normalized by the product of cloneset sizes. To study raw recombination free of thymic and clonal selection effects, out-of-frame nonproductive sequences were analyzed. TCRdb's own reprocessing of the public reads used fastp at Q25 and MiXCR and kept productive beta chains. Each entry is one CDR3 protein sequence, shown with its most common DNA and genes. TCRdb, rather than the study authors, made the V and J calls. This sample gives about 570,000 distinct CDR3 sequences in total; more than 9% of them show up just once. 3% of the sample is taken by the ten largest.

This clonotype was observed at least ten times. The antigen this receptor binds is unknown. Per-nucleotide qualities are absent, and no much larger clonotype sits a single base away. The same sample was also studied in work on yellow fever vaccine responses in identical twins. The second paper further reports: The T cell response to vaccination in identical twins was reported by the authors to appear partly convergent and partly personalized. Focusing on identical twins, the study followed the T cell clones that responded to the vaccine, and did so with precision.

The sequenced sample consisted of PBMCs. This clonotype was obtained from a woman aged 18-29 years in good health. The rearranged segments are TRBV29-1 and TRBJ2-3; 9 nucleotides in the junction match TRBD2. The CDR3 sequence is CSVDLVASGIDTQYF. The DNA sequence is as follows: TGCAGCGTTGATCTAGTGGCTAGCGGGATTGATACGCAGTATTTT.